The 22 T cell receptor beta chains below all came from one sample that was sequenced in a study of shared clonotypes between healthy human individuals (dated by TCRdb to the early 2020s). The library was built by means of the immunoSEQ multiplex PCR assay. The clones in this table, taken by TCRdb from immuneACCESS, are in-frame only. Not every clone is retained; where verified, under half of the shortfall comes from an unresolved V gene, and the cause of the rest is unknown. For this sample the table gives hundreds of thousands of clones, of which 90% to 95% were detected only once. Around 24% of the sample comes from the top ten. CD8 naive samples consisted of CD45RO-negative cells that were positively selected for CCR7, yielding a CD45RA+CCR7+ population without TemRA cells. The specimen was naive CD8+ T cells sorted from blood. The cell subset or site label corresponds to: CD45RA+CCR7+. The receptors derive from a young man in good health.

The DNA for the CDR3 is TGTGCCAGCAGTCAACTAACCGGGAGCTACAATGAGCAGTTCTTC. Its translation: CASSQLTGSYNEQFF. V usage is TRBV6-5 and J usage is TRBJ2-1, with D tentatively TRBD2 (6 bases). V lost 5 bases and J 3 bases, leaving 14 bases between the germline ends. CDR1 is MNHEY, CDR2 SVGAGI, per germline. The CDR3 runs 15 residues.

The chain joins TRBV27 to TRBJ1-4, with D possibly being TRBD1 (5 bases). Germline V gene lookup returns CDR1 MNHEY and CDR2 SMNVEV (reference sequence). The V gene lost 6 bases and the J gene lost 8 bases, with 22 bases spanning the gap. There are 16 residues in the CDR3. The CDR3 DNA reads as TGTGCCAGCAGGAAAGGGACGTTGAGTTTCGAGGAAAAACTGTTTTTT. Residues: CASRKGTLSFEEKLFF.

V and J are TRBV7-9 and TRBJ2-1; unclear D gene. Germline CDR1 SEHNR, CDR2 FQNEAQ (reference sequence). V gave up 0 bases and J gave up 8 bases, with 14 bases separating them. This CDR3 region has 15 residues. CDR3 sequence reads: CASSLAKTPKDEQFF. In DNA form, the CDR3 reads TGTGCCAGCAGCTTAGCGAAGACCCCCAAGGATGAGCAGTTCTTC.

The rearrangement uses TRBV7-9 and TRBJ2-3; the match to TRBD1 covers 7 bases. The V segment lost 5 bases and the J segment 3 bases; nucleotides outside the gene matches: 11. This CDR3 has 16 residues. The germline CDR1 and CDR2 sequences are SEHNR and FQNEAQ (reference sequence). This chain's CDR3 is CASSTLQGMGTDTQYF. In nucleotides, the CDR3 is TGTGCCAGCAGCACCCTACAGGGGATGGGTACAGATACGCAGTATTTT.

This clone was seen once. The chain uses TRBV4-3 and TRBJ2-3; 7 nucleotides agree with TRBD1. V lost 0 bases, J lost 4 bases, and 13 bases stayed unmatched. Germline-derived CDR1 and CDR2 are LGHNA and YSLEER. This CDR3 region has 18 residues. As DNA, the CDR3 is TGCGCCAGCAGCCAAGATTTAGGGCAGGGGGTAGGGCCAGATACGCAGTATTTT. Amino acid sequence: CASSQDLGQGVGPDTQYF.

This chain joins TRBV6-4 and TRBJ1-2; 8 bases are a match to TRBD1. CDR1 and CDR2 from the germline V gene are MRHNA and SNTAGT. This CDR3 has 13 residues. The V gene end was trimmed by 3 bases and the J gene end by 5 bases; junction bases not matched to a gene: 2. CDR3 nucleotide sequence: TGTGCCAGCAGTGAGGGGACAGGATATGGCTACACCTTC. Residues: CASSEGTGYGYTF.

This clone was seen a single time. CDR3 sequence reads: CASSDGSGPYEQYF. CDR3 nucleotide sequence: TGCGCCAGCAGTGACGGTAGCGGTCCCTACGAGCAGTACTTC. The V call is TRBV10-1, the J call TRBJ2-7; the D gene is possibly TRBD2 (6 bases). The CDR3 covers 14 residues. Looked up from germline, CDR1 is WNHNN and CDR2 is SYGVQD (reference sequence). V lost 3 bases and J lost 2, with 11 bases in between.

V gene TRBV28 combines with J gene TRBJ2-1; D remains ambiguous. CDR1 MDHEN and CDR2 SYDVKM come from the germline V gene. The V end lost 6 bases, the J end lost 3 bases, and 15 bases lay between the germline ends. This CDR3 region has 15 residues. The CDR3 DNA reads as TGTGCCAGCAGCATCGACTCTACCCGCTACAATGAGCAGTTCTTC. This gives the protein CASSIDSTRYNEQFF.

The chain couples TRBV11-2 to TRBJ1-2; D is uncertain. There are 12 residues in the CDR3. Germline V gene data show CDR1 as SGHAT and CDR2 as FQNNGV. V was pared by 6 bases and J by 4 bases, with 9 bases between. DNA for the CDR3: TGTGCCAGCAGACCCGGAACCTATGGCTACACCTTC. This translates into CASRPGTYGYTF.

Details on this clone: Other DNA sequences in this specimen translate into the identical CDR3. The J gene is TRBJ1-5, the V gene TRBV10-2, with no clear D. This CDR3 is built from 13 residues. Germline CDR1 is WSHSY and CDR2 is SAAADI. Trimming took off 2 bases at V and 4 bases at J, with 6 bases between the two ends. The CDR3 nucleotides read TGCGCCAGCAGTGAGAGTGGAAATCAGCCCCAGCATTTT. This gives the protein CASSESGNQPQHF.

The DNA of the CDR3 is TGCGCCAGCAGCCAAAACTCGGGAGGGCCGGTTGAGAACGAGCAGTACTTC. Protein product: CASSQNSGGPVENEQYF. The chain recombines TRBV4-3 with TRBJ2-7; 8 bases agree with TRBD2. This CDR3 spans 17 amino acids. The trim removed 2 bases at V and 5 bases at J, leaving 14 bases unmatched. Germline V gene data show CDR1 as LGHNA and CDR2 as YSLEER.

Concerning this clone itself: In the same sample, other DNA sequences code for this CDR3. CDR3 nucleotide sequence: TGTGCCAGTAGTATAGGGACGGGATACGAGCAGTACTTC. Amino acid sequence: CASSIGTGYEQYF. This sequence joins TRBV19 and TRBJ2-7, with D possibly TRBD2 on 5 matching bases. CDR3 length: 13 residues. V was pared by 1 base and J by 4 bases, with 8 bases between. Germline assignment: CDR1 LNHDA and CDR2 SQIVND (reference sequence).

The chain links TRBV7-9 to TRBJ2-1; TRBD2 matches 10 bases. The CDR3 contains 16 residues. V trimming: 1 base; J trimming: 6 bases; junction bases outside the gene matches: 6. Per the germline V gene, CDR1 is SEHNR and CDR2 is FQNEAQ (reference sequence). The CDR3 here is CASSLVLAGGPNEQFF. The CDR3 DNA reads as TGTGCCAGCAGCTTAGTTTTAGCGGGAGGTCCCAATGAGCAGTTCTTC.

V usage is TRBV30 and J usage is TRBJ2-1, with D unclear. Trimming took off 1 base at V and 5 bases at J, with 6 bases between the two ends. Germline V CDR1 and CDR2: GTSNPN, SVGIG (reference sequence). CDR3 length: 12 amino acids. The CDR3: CAWSAQHNEQFF. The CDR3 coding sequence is TGTGCCTGGAGTGCCCAGCACAATGAGCAGTTCTTC.

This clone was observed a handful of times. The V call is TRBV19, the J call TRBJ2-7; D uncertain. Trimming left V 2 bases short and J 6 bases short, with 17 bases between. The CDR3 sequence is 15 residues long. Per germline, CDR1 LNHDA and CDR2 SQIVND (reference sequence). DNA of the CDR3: TGTGCCAGTAGTATAACGTTGGCGGTACCTATCGAGCAGTACTTC. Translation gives CASSITLAVPIEQYF.

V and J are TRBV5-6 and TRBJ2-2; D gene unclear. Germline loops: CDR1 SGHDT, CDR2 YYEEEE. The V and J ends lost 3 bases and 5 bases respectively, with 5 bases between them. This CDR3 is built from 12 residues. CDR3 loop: CASSSYTGELFF. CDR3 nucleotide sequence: TGTGCCAGCAGCTCCTATACCGGGGAGCTGTTTTTT.

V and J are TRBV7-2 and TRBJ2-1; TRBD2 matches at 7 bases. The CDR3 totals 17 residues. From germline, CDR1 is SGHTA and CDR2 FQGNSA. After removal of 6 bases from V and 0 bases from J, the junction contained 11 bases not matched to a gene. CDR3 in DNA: TGTGCCAGCAGACCTAAACTAGCGCCGAGCTCCTACAATGAGCAGTTCTTC. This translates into CASRPKLAPSSYNEQFF.

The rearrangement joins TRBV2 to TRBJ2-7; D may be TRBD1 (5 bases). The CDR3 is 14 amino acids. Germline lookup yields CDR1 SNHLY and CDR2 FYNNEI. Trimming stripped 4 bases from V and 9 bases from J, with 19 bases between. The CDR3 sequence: CASSGVSEGAVQYF. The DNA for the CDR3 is TGTGCCAGCAGTGGAGTATCCGAAGGGGCCGTGCAGTACTTC.

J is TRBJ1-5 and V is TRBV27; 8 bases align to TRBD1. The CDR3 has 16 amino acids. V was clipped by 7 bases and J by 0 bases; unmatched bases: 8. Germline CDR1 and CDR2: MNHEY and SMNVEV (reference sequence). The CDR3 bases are TGTGCCAGCACCAGAACAGGGGGTAATAGCAATCAGCCCCAGCATTTT. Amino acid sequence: CASTRTGGNSNQPQHF.

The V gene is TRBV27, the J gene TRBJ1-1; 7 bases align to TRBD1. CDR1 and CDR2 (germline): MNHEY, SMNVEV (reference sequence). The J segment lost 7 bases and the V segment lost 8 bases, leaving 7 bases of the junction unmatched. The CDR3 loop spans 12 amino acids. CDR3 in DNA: TGTGCCAGCTCTAACAGGGGCCATGAAGCTTTCTTT. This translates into CASSNRGHEAFF.

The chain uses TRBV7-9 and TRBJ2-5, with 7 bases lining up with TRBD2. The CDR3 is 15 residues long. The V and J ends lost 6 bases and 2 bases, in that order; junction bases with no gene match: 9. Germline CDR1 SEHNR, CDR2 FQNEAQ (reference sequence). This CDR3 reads CASSRSGGLQETQYF. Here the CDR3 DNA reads TGTGCCAGCAGTCGCTCGGGGGGTTTACAAGAGACCCAGTACTTC.

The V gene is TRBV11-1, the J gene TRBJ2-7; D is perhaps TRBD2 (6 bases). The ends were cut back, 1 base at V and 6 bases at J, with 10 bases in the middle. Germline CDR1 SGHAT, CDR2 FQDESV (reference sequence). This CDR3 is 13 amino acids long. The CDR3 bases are TGTGCCAGCAGCTTAGAGGGAGGCGGCGAGCAGTACTTC. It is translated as CASSLEGGGEQYF.